The clone carrying this T cell receptor (beta chain) was counted a few times. Its matching antigen is unknown. Amplified regions were TCR beta CDR3 sequences from RNA transcripts. A set of HTBI primers served as the primers for a first-round RT-PCR of the TCR CDR3. TCRdb re-called the multiplex PCR reads with MiXCR, one entry per CDR3 protein. The table includes approximately 740,000 distinct CDR3 sequences, 13% to 15% detected once. The data originate from a study of T cells in Graves' hyperthyroidism and ophthalmopathy. General study results and limits: Ophthalmopathy was told apart from stable hyperthyroidism by a 13 V-J model. Also found in blood were most expanded thyroid clonotypes above 0.001.

The definition of stable Graves' hyperthyroidism was no ophthalmopathy progression within 18 months. The germline V gene has CDR1 MGHRA and CDR2 YSYEKL. The CDR3 runs to 16 residues. V was pared by 1 base and J by 2 bases, with 15 bases between. The TCR comes from a woman aged 18-29 years with Graves' hyperthyroidism. The chain links TRBV4-1 to TRBJ2-7; D may be TRBD1 (5 bases). Specimen: blood. CDR3 in amino acids: CASSQGRARGAYEQYF. In DNA form, the CDR3 reads TGCGCCAGCAGCCAAGGTAGGGCTAGGGGTGCCTACGAGCAGTACTTC.